The 21 T cell receptor beta chains below come from one sample, sequenced in a study of T cells expressing NK-cell markers. Using the 5' RACE reads, TCRdb records one entry per CDR3 protein without DNA. Its clone listing holds 200,000 to 300,000 distinct CDR3 sequences. Sequencing was done on a sample of blood T cells: a sorted CD56 or NKG2C T cell subset, CD4+ or CD8+ T cells, or bulk PBMC T cells (not recorded which). These receptors came from a woman aged 18 to 75 in good health.

The chain uses TRBV7-2 and TRBJ2-2; there is no DNA to check the TCRdb D call of TRBD1. The CDR3 totals 14 residues. The germline V gene encodes CDR1 SGHTA and CDR2 FQGNSA. The CDR3 is CASLPGANTGELFF.

The rearrangement uses TRBV20-1 and TRBJ2-3. CDR1 DFQATT and CDR2 SNEGSKA come from the germline V gene (reference sequence). CDR3 length: 14 residues. The chain's CDR3 is CSAREVLGTDTQYF.

The V call is TRBV7-2, the J call TRBJ2-7; TCRdb indicates TRBD2, and absent DNA this call remains unverified. The CDR3 has 15 residues. CDR1 and CDR2 from the germline V gene are SGHTA and FQGNSA. CDR3: CASRPSPDRHYEQYF. The complete variable domain, with remaining parts taken from reference TRBV7-2 and TRBJ2-7, reads GAGVSQSPSNKVTEKGKDVELRCDPISGHTALYWYRQSLGQGLEFLIYFQGNSAPDKSGLPSDRFSAERTGGSVSTLTIQRTQQEDSAVYLCASRPSPDRHYEQYFGPGTRLTVT.

The chain links TRBV6-6 to TRBJ2-2. The V gene's germline CDR1 is MNHNY and CDR2 SVGAGI (reference sequence). The CDR3 is 13 residues long. The CDR3 sequence is CASSTKNTGELFF.

The chain couples TRBV29-1 to TRBJ2-5; the D call of TRBD1 rests on TCRdb alone, since no DNA is present to check it. CDR3 length equals 14 residues. The germline V gene encodes CDR1 SQVTM and CDR2 ANQGSEA. CDR3 region: CSTTLGQGAGTQYF.

This chain connects TRBV12-3 or TRBV12-4 to TRBJ2-2; TCRdb lists TRBD2, though no DNA is available to test this call. This CDR3 has 14 amino acids. This chain's CDR3 is CASLGGSVPGELFF.

This sequence joins TRBV5-6 and TRBJ2-1. The V gene's germline CDR1 is SGHDT and CDR2 YYEEEE. This CDR3 comprises 15 residues. The CDR3: CASSSNWGTYNEQFF.

The chain employs TRBV5-1 and TRBJ2-7; no DNA is available, so the TRBD1 call from TCRdb remains unchecked. The CDR3 spans 14 residues. CDR1 and CDR2 (germline): SGHRS, YFSETQ. This CDR3 reads CASSITGQGYEQYF.

The CDR3 loop is CASSRLERQAFF. The chain carries TRBV12-3 or TRBV12-4 and TRBJ1-1. CDR3 length: 12 amino acids.

The rearrangement joins TRBV20-1 to TRBJ1-2. Looked up from germline, CDR1 is DFQATT and CDR2 is SNEGSKA (reference sequence). The CDR3 sequence is 12 residues long. CDR3 region: CSARTDNYGYTF.

The gene calls are TRBV20-1 and TRBJ1-5; the TRBD1 assignment by TCRdb is unverifiable without DNA. The germline CDR1 and CDR2 sequences are DFQATT and SNEGSKA (reference sequence). The CDR3 covers 12 residues. CDR3: CSAGTGDQPQHF.

The rearrangement joins TRBV12-3 or TRBV12-4 to TRBJ1-2. The CDR3 has 15 amino acids. CDR3 sequence: CASMTRTASKSGYTF.

CDR3 residues: CSVTSGIKETQYF. V gene TRBV29-1 combines with J gene TRBJ2-5; the TCRdb call, TRBD1, lacks DNA for checking. Per the germline V gene, CDR1 is SQVTM and CDR2 is ANQGSEA. This CDR3 region has 13 residues.

The V and J genes are TRBV12-3 or TRBV12-4 and TRBJ1-2; as DNA is missing, the TRBD1 call by TCRdb cannot be tested. This CDR3 has 17 amino acids. The CDR3 protein is CASSLLPPGQGYYGYTF.

The rearrangement uses TRBV3-1 and TRBJ2-1. The CDR3 is 11 residues long. The germline V gene encodes CDR1 LGHDT and CDR2 YNNKEL (reference sequence). The CDR3: CASSVTSEQFF.

The chain employs TRBV29-1 and TRBJ2-7; TCRdb's D gene call, TRBD1, goes unchecked for lack of DNA. The CDR3 length is 13 residues. Germline loops: CDR1 SQVTM, CDR2 ANQGSEA. CDR3 protein: CSVRAASSYEQYF.

The J gene is TRBJ1-4, the V gene TRBV6-5; TCRdb reports TRBD1, a call that lacks DNA to check it against. This CDR3 contains 15 residues. Per the germline V gene, CDR1 is MNHEY and CDR2 is SVGAGI. The CDR3 loop reads CASSYGGRVWEKLFF.

The V gene is TRBV11-2, the J gene TRBJ1-4; no DNA is available, so the TRBD1 call from TCRdb remains unchecked. The CDR3 covers 11 residues. Per germline, CDR1 SGHAT and CDR2 FQNNGV. The CDR3 loop is CASSLGGILFF.

The chain joins TRBV7-9 to TRBJ1-2; absent DNA, TCRdb's TRBD1 call cannot be checked. From germline, CDR1 is SEHNR and CDR2 FQNEAQ (reference sequence). This CDR3 is built from 17 residues. CDR3 region: CASSPRRVGPLNYGYTF.

CDR3 in amino acids: CASNLGLAGNNEQFF. The chain couples TRBV12-3 or TRBV12-4 to TRBJ2-1; TCRdb designates TRBD2, a call that cannot be tested without DNA. The CDR3 has 15 amino acids.

The chain recombines TRBV20-1 with TRBJ2-5; TCRdb designates TRBD2, a call that cannot be tested without DNA. Germline lookup yields CDR1 DFQATT and CDR2 SNEGSKA (reference sequence). CDR3 length equals 14 residues. The CDR3 sequence: CSARWRVPQETQYF.